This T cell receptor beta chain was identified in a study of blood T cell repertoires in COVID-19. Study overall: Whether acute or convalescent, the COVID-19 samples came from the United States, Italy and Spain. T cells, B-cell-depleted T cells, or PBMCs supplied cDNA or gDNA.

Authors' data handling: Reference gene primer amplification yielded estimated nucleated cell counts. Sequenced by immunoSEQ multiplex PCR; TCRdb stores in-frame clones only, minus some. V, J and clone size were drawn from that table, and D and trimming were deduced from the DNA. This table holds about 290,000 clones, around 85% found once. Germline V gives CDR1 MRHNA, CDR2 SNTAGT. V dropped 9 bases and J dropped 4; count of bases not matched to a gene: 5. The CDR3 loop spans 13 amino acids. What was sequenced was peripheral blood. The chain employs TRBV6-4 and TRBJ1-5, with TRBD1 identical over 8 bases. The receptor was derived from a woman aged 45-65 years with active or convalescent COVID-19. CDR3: CASSTGANQPQHF. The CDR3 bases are TGTGCCAGTTCGACAGGGGCGAATCAGCCCCAGCATTTT.